The clone carrying this TCR beta chain was observed a few times. The antigen is undetermined. These data belong to a study of T cells after yellow fever vaccination. In TCRdb, the 5' RACE reads were re-called with MiXCR into one record per CDR3 protein. The sample holds more than 350,000 distinct CDR3 sequences, around a tenth seen once. The study's findings and limits: Compared with primary, the secondary response was weaker and peaked at day 5, not 15. Subsequent booster samples again held most clones from primary vaccination (more than 95% CD4, about 85% CD8). It was a small share of clonotypes that appeared in both CD4 and CD8 compartments.

This CDR3 has 13 amino acids. Germline values: CDR1 LNHDA, CDR2 SQIVND (reference sequence). Between the trimmed V and J ends, which lost 8 bases and 0 bases, there was a span of 10 bases. The V gene is TRBV19, the J gene TRBJ2-5, with TRBD1 as a possible D gene (5 bases). The source of this sequence is a man aged 18-30 years who received the YFV17D yellow fever vaccine. The material sequenced was PBMCs, taken on the day of the first yellow fever vaccination. The CDR3 nucleotides read TGTGCCAGTGGTCAGGACAACCAAGAGACCCAGTACTTC. Translated, it gives CASGQDNQETQYF.